These 10 T cell receptor beta chains share one sample of origin, sequenced in a study of cytomegalovirus exposure and HLA in healthy donors. A multiplex PCR was run with 60 Vbeta primers and 13 Jbeta primers. Clones were sequenced by immunoSEQ multiplex PCR, and TCRdb holds only the in-frame ones, with some missing. The sample lists some 95,000 clones; 78% were seen once. Specimen: PBMCs. These receptors originate from a woman between 40 and 50 years old in good health and CMV-seropositive.

The rearrangement links TRBV19 to TRBJ1-5; TRBD1 aligns across 7 bases. There are 15 residues in the CDR3. Per germline, CDR1 LNHDA and CDR2 SQIVND (reference sequence). Germline trimming cut 6 bases from V and 5 bases from J; bases unmatched to any gene: 10. The CDR3 here is CASRKTGTADQPQHF. The DNA for the CDR3 is TGTGCCAGTAGGAAAACCGGGACAGCGGATCAGCCCCAGCATTTT.

The chain joins TRBV10-3 to TRBJ2-1; the match to TRBD2 covers 8 bases. CDR1 is ENHRY and CDR2 is SYGVKD in the germline V gene. Trimming removed 5 bases from V and 8 bases from J; junction bases left unmatched: 11. The CDR3 sequence is 15 residues long. CDR3 protein: CAISRTGTRGDEQFF. CDR3 sequence (DNA): TGTGCCATCAGTCGGACCGGGACTAGGGGGGATGAGCAGTTCTTC.

The V call is TRBV9, the J call TRBJ2-1; 12 bases fit TRBD2. This CDR3 contains 17 residues. Trimming at V came to 3 bases and at J to 4 bases, leaving 8 bases not matched to a gene. Germline CDR1 and CDR2: SGDLS and YYNGEE. The CDR3, as DNA: TGTGCCAGCAGCGCCGGACTAGCGGGATCCTCATACAATGAGCAGTTCTTC. This encodes CASSAGLAGSSYNEQFF. Full variable domain (missing parts from reference TRBV9 and TRBJ2-1): DSGVTQTPKHLITATGQRVTLRCSPRSGDLSVYWYQQSLDQGLQFLIQYYNGEERAKGNILERFSAQQFPDLHSELNLSSLELGDSALYFCASSAGLAGSSYNEQFFGPGTRLTVL.

V gene TRBV9 combines with J gene TRBJ2-1; D perhaps matches TRBD2 (5 bases). The V end lost 5 bases, the J end lost 6 bases, and 18 bases lay between the germline ends. CDR1 SGDLS and CDR2 YYNGEE come from the germline V gene. This CDR3 spans 15 amino acids. The CDR3 protein is CASSTDGLSVNEQFF. CDR3 coding DNA: TGTGCCAGCAGTACCGATGGACTTAGCGTCAATGAGCAGTTCTTC.

V and J are TRBV19 and TRBJ1-1, with TRBD1 matching over 8 bases. The CDR3 runs 17 residues. Germline values: CDR1 LNHDA, CDR2 SQIVND (reference sequence). The V gene end was trimmed by 6 bases and the J gene end by 0 bases; junction bases not matched to a gene: 12. CDR3 residues: CASSNRGVGNMNTEAFF. As DNA, the CDR3 is TGTGCCAGTAGCAACAGGGGGGTTGGGAATATGAACACTGAAGCTTTCTTT.

The CDR3 nucleotides read TGTGCCAGCAGCCCGGACAGGGGTGGAGAGACCCAGTACTTC. Its translation: CASSPDRGGETQYF. The chain couples TRBV9 to TRBJ2-5; 9 bases match TRBD1. The germline gives CDR1 SGDLS, CDR2 YYNGEE. With V trimmed by 4 bases and J by 4 bases, 5 bases remained unmatched. The CDR3 sequence is 14 residues long.

The rearrangement joins TRBV29-1 to TRBJ2-3; 8 nucleotides match TRBD2. This CDR3 has 16 residues. The junction had 8 bases not matched to a gene; V was cut back by 1 base and J by 2 bases. Germline assignment: CDR1 SQVTM and CDR2 ANQGSEA. The CDR3: CSVEASSGSHTDTQYF. The CDR3, as DNA: TGCAGCGTTGAAGCCTCTAGCGGGTCCCACACAGATACGCAGTATTTT.

Of note for this clone: The sample contains more than one DNA sequence encoding this CDR3. This rearrangement joins TRBV2 to TRBJ1-5, with TRBD1 matching over 10 bases. V shed 5 bases, J shed 6 bases, and the junction held 7 bases outside the gene matches. The germline V gene has CDR1 SNHLY and CDR2 FYNNEI. The CDR3 sequence is 15 residues long. CDR3 DNA sequence: TGTGCCAGCAGTCTGGGGACAGGGGCCAGTCAGCCCCAGCATTTT. Amino acids: CASSLGTGASQPQHF.

The chain links TRBV28 to TRBJ2-7; 7 bases map to TRBD1. The CDR3 extends over 13 amino acids. V lost 6 bases to trimming and J lost 5 bases; unmatched junction nucleotides: 7. Germline CDR1 MDHEN, CDR2 SYDVKM. CDR3 DNA: TGTGCCAGCAGGCCGACAGGGTACAACGAGCAGTACTTC. Protein: CASRPTGYNEQYF.

The V gene is TRBV4-1, the J gene TRBJ2-6, with 9 bases identical to TRBD1. Unmatched junction bases numbered 9, after V lost 0 bases and J lost 0 bases. The CDR3 loop spans 20 amino acids. The germline V gene encodes CDR1 MGHRA and CDR2 YSYEKL. In DNA, the CDR3 is TGCGCCAGCAGCCAAGATGATCCGGGACAGGGATTCTCTGGGGCCAACGTCCTGACTTTC. Its translation: CASSQDDPGQGFSGANVLTF.